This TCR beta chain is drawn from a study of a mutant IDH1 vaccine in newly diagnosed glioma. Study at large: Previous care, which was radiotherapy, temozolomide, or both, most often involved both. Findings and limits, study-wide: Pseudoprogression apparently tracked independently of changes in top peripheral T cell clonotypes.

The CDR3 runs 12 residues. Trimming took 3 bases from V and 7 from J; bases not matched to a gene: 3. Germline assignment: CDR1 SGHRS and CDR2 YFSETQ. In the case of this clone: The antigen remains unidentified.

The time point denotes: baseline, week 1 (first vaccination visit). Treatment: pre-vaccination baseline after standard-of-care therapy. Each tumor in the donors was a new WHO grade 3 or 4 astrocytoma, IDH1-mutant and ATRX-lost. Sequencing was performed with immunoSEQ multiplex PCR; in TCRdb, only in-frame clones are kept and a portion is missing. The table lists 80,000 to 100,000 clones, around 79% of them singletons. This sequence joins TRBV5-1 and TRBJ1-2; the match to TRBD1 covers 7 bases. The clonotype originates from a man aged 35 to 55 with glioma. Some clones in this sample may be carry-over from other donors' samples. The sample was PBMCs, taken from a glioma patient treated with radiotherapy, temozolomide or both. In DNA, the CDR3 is TGCGCCAGCAGCTCTGGGACAGCTGGCTACACCTTC. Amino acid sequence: CASSSGTAGYTF.